These 5 T cell receptor beta chains share one sample of origin, sequenced in a study of T cells in Graves' hyperthyroidism and ophthalmopathy. From RNA transcripts, TCR beta CDR3 regions were amplified. The primer set for the first-round RT-PCR of the TCR CDR3 was HTBI. TCRdb re-called the multiplex PCR reads through MiXCR, storing one row per CDR3 protein. Found here are about half a million distinct CDR3 sequences, about 16% of them singletons; the top ten hold approximately 32%. The sequencing sample was made of blood. The receptors were gathered from a woman in her thirties with Graves' ophthalmopathy.

This clonotype was detected ten times or more. V gene TRBV6-2 or TRBV6-3 combines with J gene TRBJ1-5; a weak D match, TRBD1 (6 bases). Looked up from germline, CDR1 is MNHEY and CDR2 is SVGEGT. The germline V and J ends were trimmed by 8 bases and 2 bases, with 19 bases remaining between them. This CDR3 is 16 amino acids long. CDR3 residues: CASQRDTTVRNQPQHF. The CDR3, as DNA: TGTGCCAGCCAGAGGGACACCACCGTCCGCAATCAGCCCCAGCATTTT.

The chain recombines TRBV30 with TRBJ2-1, with 11 nucleotides matching TRBD2. Germline V gene sequence: CDR1 GTSNPN, CDR2 SVGIG (reference sequence). The CDR3 totals 17 residues. V trimming: 1 base; J trimming: 0 bases; junction bases outside the gene matches: 5. CDR3 sequence reads: CAWSGLAGSSSYNEQFF. In DNA form, the CDR3 reads TGTGCCTGGAGTGGACTAGCGGGAAGTAGCTCCTACAATGAGCAGTTCTTC.

V and J are TRBV19 and TRBJ1-1; D gene ambiguous. V lost 2 bases and J 7 bases, leaving 14 bases between the germline ends. CDR1 and CDR2 from the germline V gene are LNHDA and SQIVND (reference sequence). The CDR3 totals 14 residues. The CDR3 sequence is CASSIIGKEIEAFF. As DNA, the CDR3 is TGTGCCAGTAGTATAATTGGGAAAGAGATTGAAGCTTTCTTT.

This clonotype was observed many times. V is TRBV28 and J is TRBJ1-4; no firm D call. Germline V CDR1 and CDR2: MDHEN, SYDVKM. The V end was cut by 5 bases, the J end by 3 bases, with 16 bases between. The CDR3 sequence is 16 residues long. CDR3 DNA sequence: TGTGCCAGCAGTCGTATCCGGACGGGTCCTAATGAAAAACTGTTTTTT. This encodes CASSRIRTGPNEKLFF.

This clonotype was picked up a small number of times. J is TRBJ2-7 and V is TRBV12-3 or TRBV12-4; TRBD1 matches 8 bases. J lost 3 bases, V lost 6 bases, and 7 bases had no gene match. This CDR3 is 14 amino acids long. For the CDR3, the DNA is TGTGCCAGCAGCCCCGGACAGGGACACTACGAGCAGTACTTC. Translating gives CASSPGQGHYEQYF.